This note documents a single T cell receptor beta chain sequence. Its target is not known. Germline CDR1 is MDHEN and CDR2 is SYDVKM. Trimming took 6 bases from V and 3 from J, leaving 11 bases between them. This CDR3 has 14 residues. The data originate from a study of blood T cells in healthy people across ages. Across the whole study: Per two T cells, template switching captured roughly one barcoded beta molecule.

Drawing of peripheral blood yielded about 10 milliliters from each donor. Whole-study findings and limits: Naive T cell percentage by flow cytometry tracked strongly with beta diversity. No conclusive comparison of naive versus antigen-experienced cells was possible with unsorted PBMCs.

A second PCR of roughly 7 to 11 cycles used a sample-barcoded 5' primer and a J-beta primer mix. TCRdb reprocessed the 5' RACE reads with MiXCR, giving one entry per CDR3 protein. The sample holds more than 700,000 distinct CDR3 sequences, 35% to 60% seen once. The clonotype originates from a man at least 80 years old in good health. Sequenced input: blood. The V call is TRBV28, the J call TRBJ2-2; D is unresolved. The CDR3 region has the DNA TGTGCCAGCAGCCCGGAGCCTGACACCGGGGAGCTGTTTTTT. This encodes CASSPEPDTGELFF.